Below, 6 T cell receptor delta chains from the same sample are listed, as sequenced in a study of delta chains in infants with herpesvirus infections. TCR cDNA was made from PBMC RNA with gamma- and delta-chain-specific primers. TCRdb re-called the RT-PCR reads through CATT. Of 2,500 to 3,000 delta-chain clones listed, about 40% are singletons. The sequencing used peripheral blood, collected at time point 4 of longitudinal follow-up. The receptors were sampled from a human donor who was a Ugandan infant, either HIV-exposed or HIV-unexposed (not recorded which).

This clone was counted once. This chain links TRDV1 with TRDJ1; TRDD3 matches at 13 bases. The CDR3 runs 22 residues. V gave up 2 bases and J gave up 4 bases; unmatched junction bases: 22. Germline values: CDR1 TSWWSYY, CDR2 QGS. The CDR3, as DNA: TGTGCTCTTGGGGAAGATTGCGCCGAAATGGAACTGGGGGATACGCGTAGCGATAAACTCATCTTT. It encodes CALGEDCAEMELGDTRSDKLIF.

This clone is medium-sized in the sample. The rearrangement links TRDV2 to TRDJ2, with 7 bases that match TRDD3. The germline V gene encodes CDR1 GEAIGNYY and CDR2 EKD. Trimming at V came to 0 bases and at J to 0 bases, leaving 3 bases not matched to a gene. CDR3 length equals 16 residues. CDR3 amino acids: CACDTVGDALTAQLFF. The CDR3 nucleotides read TGTGCCTGTGACACCGTGGGGGACGCTTTGACAGCACAACTCTTCTTT.

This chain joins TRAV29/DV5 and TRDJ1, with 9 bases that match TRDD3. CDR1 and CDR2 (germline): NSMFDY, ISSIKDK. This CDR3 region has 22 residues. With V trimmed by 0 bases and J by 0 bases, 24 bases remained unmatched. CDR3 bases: TGTGCAGCAAGCGACCTCGGGGTTTCTCACGGGGGGATACCCTCAGACACCGATAAACTCATCTTT. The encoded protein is CAASDLGVSHGGIPSDTDKLIF.

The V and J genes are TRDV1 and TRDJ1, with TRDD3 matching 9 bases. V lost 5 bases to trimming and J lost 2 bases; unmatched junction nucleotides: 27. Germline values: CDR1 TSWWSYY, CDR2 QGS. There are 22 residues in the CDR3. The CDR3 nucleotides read TGTGCTCTTGGGATCGACCGGGTTGACCCATTCGGGGATACGCGTAAAACCGATAAACTCATCTTT. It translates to CALGIDRVDPFGDTRKTDKLIF.

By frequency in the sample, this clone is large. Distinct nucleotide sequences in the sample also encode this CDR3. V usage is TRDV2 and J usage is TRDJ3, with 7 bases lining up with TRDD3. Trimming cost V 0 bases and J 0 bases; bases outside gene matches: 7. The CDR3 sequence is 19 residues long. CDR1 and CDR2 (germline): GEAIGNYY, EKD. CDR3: CACDTVLGDSSWDTRQMFF. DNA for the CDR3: TGTGCCTGTGACACCGTGTTGGGGGACAGCTCCTGGGACACCCGACAGATGTTTTTC.

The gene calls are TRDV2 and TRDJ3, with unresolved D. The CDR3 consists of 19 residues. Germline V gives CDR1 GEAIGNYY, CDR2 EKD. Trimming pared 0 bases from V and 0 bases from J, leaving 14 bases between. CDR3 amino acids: CACDTVEGLSSWDTRQMFF. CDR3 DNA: TGTGCCTGTGACACCGTCGAGGGGCTAAGCTCCTGGGACACCCGACAGATGTTTTTC.